This T cell receptor beta chain was observed in a study of Ad26.COV2.S vaccination and SARS-CoV-2 variants. Germline lookup yields CDR1 SEHNR and CDR2 FQNEAQ (reference sequence). The CDR3 covers 13 residues. V gave up 3 bases and J gave up 5 bases, with 11 bases separating them. Concerning this clone: The target antigen is unknown.

Treatment noted: approximately 18 received Ad26.COV2.S at low or high dose, single or two shots; roughly five received placebo; per-sample allocation not given. Collection of the samples took place on day 63 after the first injection of vaccine or placebo. Findings and limits, study-wide: Spike-specific CD8+ and CD4+ T cell responses reportedly showed substantial breadth after vaccination.

Clones were read by immunoSEQ multiplex PCR, and TCRdb kept only the in-frame ones, dropping some. The table shows roughly 700,000 clones, with roughly 90% occurring only once. The sequences come from peripheral blood, collected in a trial of Ad26.COV2.S vaccine versus placebo. The TCR comes from a person aged 18-60 years who received the Ad26.COV2.S COVID-19 vaccine or a placebo. V usage is TRBV7-9 and J usage is TRBJ2-7; D perhaps matches TRBD1 (6 bases). The DNA of the CDR3 is TGTGCCAGCAGCTTTCGGGACACCGACGAGCAGTACTTC. It encodes CASSFRDTDEQYF.